This T cell receptor beta chain was found in a study of blood T cell repertoires in COVID-19. In the source study's methods: Reference gene primer amplification gave nucleated cell count estimates. TCRdb's copy holds only in-frame clones and misses some; the assay was immunoSEQ multiplex PCR. V and J calls and clone size follow that table, whereas D and trimming were derived from the DNA. The profile shows about 370,000 clones, 75% to 90% of them singletons. The receptor's source is a man between 18 and 35 years old who had recovered from COVID-19. Sequenced sample: PBMCs or T cells enriched from blood (not recorded which).

For the CDR3, the DNA is TGTGCCATCAGTGCACAGGGATTTCAACAAACTAACTATGGCTACACCTTC. Translating it yields CAISAQGFQQTNYGYTF. The rearrangement uses TRBV10-3 and TRBJ1-2; the D gene is possibly TRBD1 (6 bases). Trimming removed 4 bases from V and 0 bases from J, with 18 bases in between. Germline V gives CDR1 ENHRY, CDR2 SYGVKD. The CDR3 loop spans 17 amino acids.